This T cell receptor beta chain originates from a study of T cell repertoires in cytomegalovirus infection. CDR1 and CDR2 from the germline V gene are SEHNR and FQNEAQ (reference sequence). This CDR3 contains 15 residues. The V and J ends lost 3 bases and 2 bases, in that order; junction bases with no gene match: 4. TCRdb re-called the reads with MiXCR, one entry per CDR3 protein. The table shows about 900,000 distinct CDR3 sequences, with less than 35% occurring only once. On this clonotype itself: The antigen is undetermined.

The sample was cultured CD8+ T cells from PBMCs, taken from culture after CMV antigen stimulation. The source of this sequence is a human donor in good health (CMV status not recorded). Some clones in this sample may be carry-over from other donors' samples. The chain couples TRBV7-9 to TRBJ2-5; 9 bases agree with TRBD2. The CDR3 spells CASSFSSGDQETQYF. DNA for the CDR3: TGTGCCAGCAGCTTTTCTAGCGGGGATCAAGAGACCCAGTACTTC.